Listed here are 2 T cell receptor beta chains from one sample, sequenced in a study of cytomegalovirus exposure and HLA in healthy donors. Primers for the PCR totalled 60 Vbeta and 13 Jbeta. Clones were sequenced by immunoSEQ multiplex PCR, and TCRdb holds only the in-frame ones, with some missing. Of over 110,000 clones listed, roughly four fifths are singletons. The sequencing input was PBMCs. Receptor source: a male donor in good health and CMV-seronegative.

The V gene is TRBV27, the J gene TRBJ1-5, with D unresolved. The V end was cut by 11 bases, the J end by 3 bases, with 14 bases between. The V gene's germline CDR1 is MNHEY and CDR2 SMNVEV (reference sequence). CDR3 size: 13 residues. CDR3 residues: CAVGGSYNQPQHF. CDR3 sequence (DNA): TGTGCCGTGGGTGGGAGTTACAATCAGCCCCAGCATTTT.

This clone was detected only once. The chain employs TRBV18 and TRBJ1-1, with 7 positions matching TRBD1. CDR3 length: 15 residues. With 3 bases clipped from V and 3 bases from J, the junction kept 7 bases outside the gene matches. Germline V gene sequence: CDR1 KGHSH, CDR2 LQKENI. CDR3 DNA sequence: TGTGCCAGCTCACCGGAGACAGGGCTTGACACTGAAGCTTTCTTT. This codes for CASSPETGLDTEAFF.